The entry below describes one TCR beta chain. The entry originates in a study of T cells expressing NK-cell markers. Whole-study context: Sorted CD3+CD56+NKG2C+, CD3+CD56+NKG2C- and CD3+CD56-NKG2C+ T cells supplied TCR beta repertoires.

The CDR3 sequence is 15 residues long. Per germline, CDR1 SGHNT and CDR2 YENEEA. TCRdb re-called the 5' RACE reads and catalogs CDR3 proteins one per entry, DNA excluded. This listing includes 300,000 to 500,000 distinct CDR3 sequences. Sequenced sample: blood T cells: a sorted CD56 or NKG2C T cell subset, CD4+ or CD8+ T cells, or bulk PBMC T cells (not recorded which). The chain couples TRBV11-3 to TRBJ2-1; TCRdb proposes TRBD2, but this gene call is untestable without DNA. This clonotype was obtained from a woman between 45 and 65 years old in good health. The CDR3: CASSFGLAGASEQFF.